This TCR beta chain was sequenced for a study of T cells after yellow fever vaccination. Study-wide background: When fractions had low cell numbers, they were prepared with SMART-Seq v4 Ultra Low Input.

One entry per CDR3 protein results from TCRdb running MiXCR on the 5' RACE reads. Among just over 250,000 distinct CDR3 sequences listed, around 4.9% were seen once. This clonotype appeared a few times. What it binds is unknown. Regarding the study as a whole: Contamination of FACS-sorted repertoires by abundant clonotypes from the bulk population could occur. The study re-detected most primary-vaccination clones after the booster (nearly 97% CD4, around 89% CD8).

Germline V gene sequence: CDR1 LNHDA, CDR2 SQIVND (reference sequence). The CDR3 runs 13 residues. V gave up 7 bases and J gave up 1 base, with 10 bases separating them. Sample: CD4+ T cells sorted from PBMCs, taken on the day of the yellow fever booster vaccination. The gene calls are TRBV19 and TRBJ1-1; D remains unclear. This receptor was identified in a man between 18 and 29 years old who received the YFV17D yellow fever vaccine. This CDR3 reads CASNEYQNTEAFF. In DNA, the CDR3 is TGTGCCAGTAATGAGTACCAGAACACTGAAGCTTTCTTT.